One and the same sample provided the 25 T cell receptor beta chains below, sequenced in a study of tissue T cells after allogeneic stem cell transplantation. Profiling relied on immunoSEQ multiplex PCR, and the TCRdb table lists in-frame clones only, not all of them. Here the sample spans more than 9,000 clones, roughly 70% being singletons. This sample comprised tissue from the right colon, obtained at autopsy. The receptors shown here come from a woman aged 18 to 55 with breast cancer.

A remark on this clone: The junction does not match germline at one end; this may be a read error. CDR3 amino acids: CASSYPGSPVSF. The CDR3 DNA reads TGTGCCAGCAGCTACCCGGGCAGTCCTGTTTCCTTC. The V gene is TRBV7-9, the J gene TRBJ2-7; no firm D call. The CDR3 is 12 residues long. Germline V CDR1 and CDR2: SEHNR, FQNEAQ (reference sequence). The full variable domain, rest sourced from reference TRBV7-9 and TRBJ2-7, is DTGVSQNPRHKITKRGQNVTFRCDPISEHNRLYWYRQTLGQGPEFLTYFQNEAQLEKSRLLSDRFSAERPKGSFSTLEIQRTEQGDSAMYLCASSYPGSPVSFGPGTRLTVT.

Comments on this clone: Other nucleotide sequences in the sample specify the same CDR3. The rearrangement uses TRBV6-5 and TRBJ1-5; 7 positions match TRBD1. Trimming at V came to 6 bases and at J to 5 bases, leaving 7 bases not matched to a gene. CDR3 length equals 14 residues. The germline CDR1 and CDR2 sequences are MNHEY and SVGAGI. The CDR3 DNA reads as TGTGCCAGCAGCAAACAGGGGCGGGATCAGCCCCAGCATTTT. Amino acid sequence: CASSKQGRDQPQHF.

This clone has just a few counts. The CDR3 spells CASNRGRNEKLFF. CDR3 in DNA: TGTGCCAGCAACAGGGGGCGTAATGAAAAACTGTTTTTT. The rearrangement joins TRBV19 to TRBJ1-4; 9 nucleotides align to TRBD1. Trimming took 9 bases from V and 4 from J; bases not matched to a gene: 3. The CDR3 runs 13 residues. CDR1 LNHDA and CDR2 SQIVND come from the germline V gene (reference sequence).

The chain uses TRBV3-1 (or the pseudogene TRBV3-2) and TRBJ2-3, with D unclear. The V gene lost 2 bases and the J gene lost 5 bases, with 8 bases spanning the gap. Germline V gives CDR1 LGHDT, CDR2 YNNKEL (reference sequence). The CDR3 loop spans 13 amino acids. CDR3 DNA sequence: TGTGCCAGCAGCCAAATGGTTGTAGATACGCAGTATTTT. Protein product: CASSQMVVDTQYF.

The chain joins TRBV7-2 to TRBJ2-5; D ambiguous. Trimming stripped 5 bases from V and 5 bases from J, with 9 bases between. CDR3 length: 12 amino acids. The V gene's germline CDR1 is SGHTA and CDR2 FQGNSA. The CDR3 coding sequence is TGTGCCAGCAGCCCAAATAGGGAGACCCAGTACTTC. Its protein product is CASSPNRETQYF.

The DNA of the CDR3 is TGTGCCAGTAGTCACCTCTGGGGTCCGGCCGGAACTAATGAAAAACTGTTTTTT. It is translated as CASSHLWGPAGTNEKLFF. The rearrangement links TRBV19 to TRBJ1-4; D not certain. The CDR3 sequence is 18 residues long. Trimming took off 5 bases at V and 1 base at J, with 20 bases between the two ends. Germline assignment: CDR1 LNHDA and CDR2 SQIVND (reference sequence).

This sequence joins TRBV20-1 and TRBJ2-1; 10 bases map to TRBD2. Losses at the gene ends were 3 bases for V and 8 bases for J; bases not matched to a gene: 7. This CDR3 is 14 amino acids long. Germline V gives CDR1 DFQATT, CDR2 SNEGSKA (reference sequence). The CDR3 is CSASVQREGHEQFF. CDR3 coding DNA: TGCAGTGCTAGTGTCCAGCGGGAGGGCCATGAGCAGTTCTTC.

CDR3 sequence (DNA): TGTGCCTGGAGCCTGACAGGAGAGACCCAGTACTTC. Encoded protein: CAWSLTGETQYF. This rearrangement joins TRBV30 to TRBJ2-5; D might be TRBD1 (6 bases). There are 12 residues in the CDR3. Trimming shortened V by 3 bases and J by 4 bases, and 9 bases separated the two germline ends. Germline CDR1 is GTSNPN and CDR2 is SVGIG (reference sequence).

This clone was seen a handful of times. V usage is TRBV12-3 or TRBV12-4 and J usage is TRBJ2-4; D unclear. V shed 3 bases and J shed 6 bases, with 6 bases lying between them. This CDR3 region has 12 residues. CDR3 sequence (DNA): TGTGCCAGCAGTTTTTGGGGAAACATTCAGTACTTC. Its protein is CASSFWGNIQYF.

The chain is built from TRBV2 and TRBJ2-7; D is ambiguous. The V and J ends lost 4 bases and 0 bases respectively, with 4 bases between them. CDR1 and CDR2 (germline): SNHLY, FYNNEI. The CDR3 has 12 amino acids. This chain's CDR3 is CASSALSYEQYF. The CDR3 DNA reads as TGTGCCAGCAGTGCTCTCTCCTACGAGCAGTACTTC.

The V gene is TRBV18, the J gene TRBJ2-7; D remains ambiguous. The CDR3 extends over 12 amino acids. Trimming cost V 5 bases and J 4 bases, with 9 bases left between them. Germline V gene data show CDR1 as KGHSH and CDR2 as LQKENI. The CDR3: CASSDGIYEQYF. The CDR3 DNA follows: TGTGCCAGCTCAGACGGAATATACGAGCAGTACTTC.

This chain uses TRBV6-1 with TRBJ2-3; 9 nucleotides line up with TRBD2. Germline CDR1 MNHNS, CDR2 SASEGT. V lost 3 bases and J lost 4; bases outside the gene matches: 5. The CDR3 spans 15 residues. This CDR3 is CASSEAGLASDTQYF. DNA of the CDR3: TGTGCCAGCAGTGAGGCGGGACTAGCCTCAGATACGCAGTATTTT.

This chain uses TRBV28 with TRBJ1-2, with D unclear. In germline, CDR1 is MDHEN, CDR2 SYDVKM. CDR3 size: 11 residues. V was trimmed by 1 base and J by 8 bases, leaving 5 bases between them. CDR3 residues: CASSLSRGYTF. The CDR3 DNA follows: TGTGCCAGCAGTTTATCCCGGGGCTACACCTTC.

The V call is TRBV19, the J call TRBJ2-1, with D unresolved. The CDR3 covers 13 residues. Trimming took off 3 bases at V and 12 bases at J, with 15 bases between the two ends. Germline CDR1 and CDR2: LNHDA and SQIVND (reference sequence). CDR3 region: CASSIALESTQFF. CDR3 nucleotide sequence: TGTGCCAGTAGTATCGCCCTCGAGTCTACGCAGTTCTTC.

This clone was recorded a few times. This chain connects TRBV18 to TRBJ2-1; D call uncertain. The CDR3 loop spans 13 amino acids. Trimming pared 3 bases from V and 10 bases from J, leaving 13 bases between. Germline V gene data show CDR1 as KGHSH and CDR2 as LQKENI. CDR3 protein: CASSPVVRPEQFF. The CDR3 DNA is TGTGCCAGCTCACCCGTTGTACGCCCGGAGCAGTTCTTC.

This clone turned up a few times. This chain connects TRBV5-1 to TRBJ1-1, with D possibly TRBD1 on 5 matching bases. The germline V and J ends were trimmed by 4 bases and 4 bases, with 23 bases remaining between them. This CDR3 has 17 amino acids. From germline, CDR1 is SGHRS and CDR2 YFSETQ. In DNA form, the CDR3 reads TGCGCCAGCAGCGTCCGCCCCCCGGGGGGGGTGGGCACTGAAGCTTTCTTT. Translation: CASSVRPPGGVGTEAFF.

With respect to this clone: This specimen includes other DNA sequences encoding the same CDR3. The chain uses TRBV9 and TRBJ2-5, with D perhaps matching TRBD2 (7 bases). V dropped 0 bases and J dropped 3 bases, with 12 bases sitting between them. CDR3 length equals 15 residues. Germline CDR1 and CDR2: SGDLS and YYNGEE. CDR3 bases: TGTGCCAGCAGCGTAGACGGGGGGCGGGAAGAGACCCAGTACTTC. Translating it yields CASSVDGGREETQYF.

The chain joins TRBV10-2 to TRBJ2-1, with 9 nucleotides matching TRBD1. Germline loops: CDR1 WSHSY, CDR2 SAAADI. The CDR3 is 18 residues long. Losses at the gene ends were 6 bases for V and 6 bases for J; bases not matched to a gene: 18. CDR3 bases: TGCGCCAGCAGCCGGGACAGGGAAAGCGCCTGGATCTTCAATGAGCAGTTCTTC. It yields the protein CASSRDRESAWIFNEQFF.

V and J are TRBV14 and TRBJ2-1; D is unclear. The CDR3 extends over 13 amino acids. Germline-derived CDR1 and CDR2 are SGHDN and FVKESK. Trimming pared 0 bases from V and 6 bases from J, leaving 6 bases between. DNA of the CDR3: TGTGCCAGCAGCCAAGATCGACTCAATGAGCAGTTCTTC. Translation gives CASSQDRLNEQFF.

The chain couples TRBV7-2 to TRBJ1-4, with 9 bases aligning to TRBD1. The CDR3 has 14 residues. V shed 1 base and J 8 bases; nucleotides not matched to a gene: 2. The germline gives CDR1 SGHTA, CDR2 FQGNSA. The CDR3 region is CASSLGGQGEKLFF. In DNA form, the CDR3 reads TGTGCCAGCAGCTTAGGGGGACAGGGAGAAAAACTGTTTTTT.

CDR3 sequence (DNA): TGTGCCAGCAGTTTCCCAGGGGATAGCACAGATACGCAGTATTTT. Translated: CASSFPGDSTDTQYF. This chain uses TRBV28 with TRBJ2-3; D might be TRBD1 (6 bases). The CDR3 sequence is 15 residues long. The germline V and J ends were trimmed by 3 bases and 0 bases, with 10 bases remaining between them. The germline V gene has CDR1 MDHEN and CDR2 SYDVKM.

This rearrangement joins TRBV21-1 to TRBJ2-7; whether TRBD1, the table's D call, matches the DNA was not checked. TRBV21-1 is given as a pseudogene. The length of the CDR3 is 16 residues. For the CDR3, the DNA is TGTGCCAGCAGCCGGGTCCTTGGACAGGCCTCCTACGAGCAGTACTTC. Translating gives CASSRVLGQASYEQYF.

The V call is TRBV4-2, the J call TRBJ2-1; D is uncertain. V was pared by 1 base and J by 10 bases, with 5 bases between. CDR3 length equals 11 residues. Germline V gives CDR1 LGHNA, CDR2 YNFKEQ. CDR3 coding DNA: TGTGCCAGCAGCCAAGGTTCGGAGCAGTTCTTC. Translating it yields CASSQGSEQFF.

This clone was seen just once. The V gene is TRBV7-6, the J gene TRBJ2-3, with 10 bases fitting TRBD2. The CDR3 contains 18 residues. Per the germline V gene, CDR1 is SGHVS and CDR2 is FNYEAQ. V lost 5 bases to trimming and J lost 0 bases; unmatched junction nucleotides: 11. DNA of the CDR3: TGTGCCAGCAGCCCTCTAGCGGGGGATGTTTCTAGCACAGATACGCAGTATTTT. It is translated as CASSPLAGDVSSTDTQYF. The entire variable domain, with the rest obtained from reference TRBV7-6 and TRBJ2-3, is as follows: GAGVSQSPRYKVTKRGQDVALRCDPISGHVSLYWYRQALGQGPEFLTYFNYEAQQDKSGLPNDRFSAERPEGSISTLTIQRTEQRDSAMYRCASSPLAGDVSSTDTQYFGPGTRLTVL.

The rearrangement joins TRBV3-1 (or the pseudogene TRBV3-2) to TRBJ2-7, with 12 bases matching TRBD1. The CDR3 runs to 15 residues. Germline-derived CDR1 and CDR2 are LGHDT and YNNKEL (reference sequence). V was pared by 4 bases and J by 5 bases, with 6 bases of the junction left unmatched. CDR3 nucleotides: TGTGCCAGCAGCCCCCTCGGGACAGGGGGCCACGAGCAGTACTTC. Encoded protein: CASSPLGTGGHEQYF.